Presented here are 27 T cell receptor beta chains from one specimen sequenced in a study of cytomegalovirus exposure and HLA in healthy donors. The PCR was carried out with 60 Vbeta primers and 13 Jbeta primers. Sequenced by immunoSEQ multiplex PCR; TCRdb stores in-frame clones only, minus some. The sample records more than 95,000 clones, around 80% being singletons. The sample comprised PBMCs. These receptors all stem from a woman aged 18-29 years in good health and CMV-seropositive.

The rearrangement joins TRBV6-1 to TRBJ1-4, with D unresolved. The CDR3 sequence is 13 residues long. CDR1 MNHNS and CDR2 SASEGT come from the germline V gene. Trimming cost V 1 base and J 9 bases, with 9 bases left between them. CDR3 nucleotides: TGTGCCAGCAGTGAAGAATCCCAAAAAAAACTGTTTTTT. It specifies CASSEESQKKLFF.

The rearrangement uses TRBV14 and TRBJ2-7; the D gene is possibly TRBD1 (5 bases). From germline, CDR1 is SGHDN and CDR2 FVKESK. The CDR3 totals 14 residues. The V and J ends lost 2 bases and 5 bases respectively, with 13 bases between them. For the CDR3, the DNA is TGTGCCAGCAGCCAAAGATTCAGGGTCCACGAGCAGTACTTC. Protein: CASSQRFRVHEQYF.

The V and J genes are TRBV30 and TRBJ1-5; TRBD1 is a possible D gene (5 bases). Germline V gene data show CDR1 as GTSNPN and CDR2 as SVGIG (reference sequence). CDR3 size: 16 residues. Trimming took off 3 bases at V and 7 bases at J, with 22 bases between the two ends. In DNA, the CDR3 is TGTGCCTGGAGAGAGAGAGAGAACAGGAGGGGCCAGCCCCAGCATTTT. It translates to CAWRERENRRGQPQHF.

The table lists this clone with a few counts. The V gene is TRBV9, the J gene TRBJ2-3; D not certain. V gave up 0 bases and J gave up 0 bases, with 8 bases separating them. The CDR3 is 15 residues long. Germline V gene lookup returns CDR1 SGDLS and CDR2 YYNGEE. CDR3 loop: CASSVVAQSTDTQYF. The CDR3 DNA reads TGTGCCAGCAGCGTAGTCGCACAAAGCACAGATACGCAGTATTTT.

The chain carries TRBV2 and TRBJ2-1; 8 nucleotides align to TRBD2. The CDR3 length is 17 residues. The junction had 15 bases not matched to a gene; V was cut back by 7 bases and J by 4 bases. The germline CDR1 and CDR2 sequences are SNHLY and FYNNEI. The CDR3 region is CASTGAIGRAFYNEQFF. CDR3 in DNA: TGTGCCAGCACCGGCGCAATCGGGAGGGCCTTTTACAATGAGCAGTTCTTC.

This rearrangement joins TRBV6-6 to TRBJ1-2; 7 positions agree with TRBD1. The junction had 5 bases not matched to a gene; V was cut back by 6 bases and J by 4 bases. Germline CDR1 is MNHNY and CDR2 is SVGAGI (reference sequence). CDR3 length: 13 amino acids. The CDR3 nucleotides read TGTGCCAGCAGAACCGGGACAGCCTATGGCTACACCTTC. Encoded protein: CASRTGTAYGYTF.

The sample holds one count of this clone. V and J are TRBV5-1 and TRBJ2-2; 7 bases match TRBD2. The CDR3 has 19 amino acids. Trimming took 2 bases from V and 0 from J; bases not matched to a gene: 13. The V gene's germline CDR1 is SGHRS and CDR2 YFSETQ. The CDR3 DNA sequence: TGCGCCAGCAGCTTAAGGACTAGAGGTCCCACACCGAACACCGGGGAGCTGTTTTTT. Its protein product is CASSLRTRGPTPNTGELFF.

J is TRBJ2-7 and V is TRBV28; D is ambiguous. Germline V CDR1 and CDR2: MDHEN, SYDVKM. The CDR3 is 13 residues long. V lost 6 bases and J 2 bases, leaving 11 bases between the germline ends. CDR3 region: CASRVGLAYEQYF. DNA of the CDR3: TGTGCCAGCAGGGTGGGTCTAGCCTACGAGCAGTACTTC.

The J gene is TRBJ2-7, the V gene TRBV28; the D gene is possibly TRBD1 (6 bases). The germline gives CDR1 MDHEN, CDR2 SYDVKM. The CDR3 consists of 15 residues. The germline V and J ends were trimmed by 5 bases and 3 bases, with 17 bases remaining between them. The CDR3 region is CASSLPGQLGYEQYF. As DNA, the CDR3 is TGTGCCAGCAGTCTGCCAGGACAGTTGGGCTACGAGCAGTACTTC. Full variable domain (remainder filled in from reference TRBV28 and TRBJ2-7): DVKVTQSSRYLVKRTGEKVFLECVQDMDHENMFWYRQDPGLGLRLIYFSYDVKMKEKGDIPEGYSVSREKKERFSLILESASTNQTSMYLCASSLPGQLGYEQYFGPGTRLTVT.

Comments on this clone: Within the sample, other DNA sequences also encode this same CDR3. This chain uses TRBV20-1 with TRBJ2-1, with D unresolved. Germline CDR1 DFQATT, CDR2 SNEGSKA (reference sequence). The CDR3 has 11 residues. V shed 6 bases and J shed 4 bases, with 7 bases lying between them. This CDR3 is CSALLYNEQFF. As DNA, the CDR3 is TGCAGTGCCCTACTATACAATGAGCAGTTCTTC.

The chain is built from TRBV27 and TRBJ2-1; perhaps TRBD2 as D (7 bases). Germline V gene lookup returns CDR1 MNHEY and CDR2 SMNVEV (reference sequence). CDR3 length: 16 residues. Trimming stripped 6 bases from V and 0 bases from J, with 15 bases between. The CDR3 region has the DNA TGTGCCAGCAGGACACGGGGGGCCAGCTCCTACAATGAGCAGTTCTTC. The encoded protein is CASRTRGASSYNEQFF.

The chain recombines TRBV19 with TRBJ2-7; 8 positions match TRBD2. Trimming at V came to 1 base and at J to 3 bases, leaving 2 bases not matched to a gene. There are 14 residues in the CDR3. Per the germline V gene, CDR1 is LNHDA and CDR2 is SQIVND (reference sequence). CDR3 sequence: CASSIAGGNYEQYF. The CDR3 DNA reads TGTGCCAGTAGTATAGCGGGAGGGAACTACGAGCAGTACTTC.

The chain carries TRBV7-3 and TRBJ2-5; TRBD2 agrees at 16 bases. CDR1 and CDR2 from the germline V gene are SGHTA and FQGTGA. V lost 5 bases to trimming and J lost 2 bases; unmatched junction nucleotides: 2. The CDR3 consists of 16 residues. The CDR3 protein is CASSKGLAGGQETQYF. The CDR3 DNA is TGTGCCAGCAGCAAGGGACTAGCGGGAGGGCAAGAGACCCAGTACTTC.

This clone is a singleton in its sample. The gene calls are TRBV19 and TRBJ2-1; D may be TRBD2 (5 bases). The ends were cut back, 5 bases at V and 2 bases at J, with 7 bases in the middle. The CDR3 sequence is 13 residues long. In germline, CDR1 is LNHDA, CDR2 SQIVND (reference sequence). CDR3 bases: TGTGCCAGTAGTCTAGCTGCCTACAATGAGCAGTTCTTC. Translation: CASSLAAYNEQFF.

The chain employs TRBV13 and TRBJ2-3, with D unclear. Trimming stripped 1 base from V and 6 bases from J, with 14 bases between. The CDR3 runs to 15 residues. Germline CDR1 PRHDT, CDR2 FYEKMQ (reference sequence). The CDR3 DNA is TGTGCCAGCAGCTTAGCGCCCCAGGCCTCGGATACGCAGTATTTT. Translation gives CASSLAPQASDTQYF.

The chain's CDR3 is CASSLMSGSPYEQYF. The DNA of the CDR3 is TGTGCCAGCAGCTTAATGAGCGGGAGTCCCTACGAGCAGTACTTC. V and J are TRBV7-3 and TRBJ2-7; 8 nucleotides agree with TRBD2. There are 15 residues in the CDR3. Losses at the gene ends were 1 base for V and 2 bases for J; bases not matched to a gene: 4. Per the germline V gene, CDR1 is SGHTA and CDR2 is FQGTGA.

The genes are TRBV2 and TRBJ1-2; 8 nucleotides align to TRBD1. In germline, CDR1 is SNHLY, CDR2 FYNNEI. V was pared by 9 bases and J by 8 bases, with 8 bases of the junction left unmatched. The CDR3 consists of 12 residues. CDR3 coding DNA: TGTGCCAGGTCAGGGGGCCTGGGAGGCTACACCTTC. Protein: CARSGGLGGYTF.

Turning to this clone: In the same sample, other DNA sequences code for this CDR3. This rearrangement joins TRBV28 to TRBJ1-1, with D hard to call. The V end lost 1 base, the J end lost 0 bases, and 3 bases lay between the germline ends. In germline, CDR1 is MDHEN, CDR2 SYDVKM. The CDR3 sequence is 13 residues long. This chain's CDR3 is CASSLSVNTEAFF. CDR3 nucleotides: TGTGCCAGCAGTTTATCTGTGAACACTGAAGCTTTCTTT.

The genes are TRBV15 and TRBJ2-7; D is ambiguous. The CDR3 sequence is 12 residues long. V shed 0 bases and J shed 6 bases, with 6 bases lying between them. Germline assignment: CDR1 LNHNV and CDR2 YYDKDF (reference sequence). The CDR3: CATSRERAEQYF. CDR3 coding DNA: TGTGCCACCAGCAGAGAACGAGCCGAGCAGTACTTC.

The genes are TRBV5-1 and TRBJ2-7; 7 positions match TRBD1. The V segment lost 5 bases and the J segment 2 bases; nucleotides outside the gene matches: 16. The CDR3 is 17 residues long. CDR1 and CDR2 (germline): SGHRS, YFSETQ. CDR3 bases: TGCGCCAGCAGACCCGGGACAGACACTTTTTGGGCCTACGAGCAGTACTTC. It translates to CASRPGTDTFWAYEQYF.

The V and J genes are TRBV9 and TRBJ2-3; tentative D call: TRBD2 (6 bases). The CDR3 is 14 amino acids. V gave up 2 bases and J gave up 5 bases, with 12 bases separating them. Germline values: CDR1 SGDLS, CDR2 YYNGEE. For the CDR3, the DNA is TGTGCCAGCAGCGTTCCTCAAGCGGGAGATACGCAGTATTTT. Amino acid sequence: CASSVPQAGDTQYF.

This chain uses TRBV7-9 with TRBJ1-1; D call uncertain. Germline lookup yields CDR1 SEHNR and CDR2 FQNEAQ (reference sequence). The length of the CDR3 is 13 residues. Trimming removed 1 base from V and 2 bases from J, with 5 bases in between. The CDR3 DNA reads as TGTGCCAGCAGCTTAGACACCAACACTGAAGCTTTCTTT. This sequence encodes CASSLDTNTEAFF.

This clone occurred a few times. This chain uses TRBV6-5 with TRBJ2-3, with TRBD2 matching 10 bases. The CDR3 totals 15 residues. In germline, CDR1 is MNHEY, CDR2 SVGAGI. The J segment lost 3 bases and the V segment lost 8 bases, leaving 8 bases of the junction unmatched. The CDR3 nucleotides read TGTGCCAGCCGACTCCTAGCGGGAGCGACAGATACGCAGTATTTT. Protein: CASRLLAGATDTQYF.

This clone has only a few counts. The V and J genes are TRBV30 and TRBJ2-7; TRBD1 matches at 8 bases. CDR1 is GTSNPN, CDR2 SVGIG, per germline (reference sequence). V shed 5 bases and J 5 bases; nucleotides not matched to a gene: 2. The CDR3 has 11 residues. CDR3 sequence: CAWGQGHEQYF. The CDR3 coding sequence is TGTGCCTGGGGACAGGGCCACGAGCAGTACTTC.

This sequence joins TRBV13 and TRBJ2-1, with D possibly being TRBD2 (6 bases). The V end was cut by 5 bases, the J end by 2 bases, with 19 bases between. The CDR3 contains 17 residues. Germline CDR1 reads PRHDT; CDR2 reads FYEKMQ (reference sequence). CDR3 sequence (DNA): TGTGCCAGCAGCCATCAACTAGCTCCCCACGCCTACAATGAGCAGTTCTTC. As protein: CASSHQLAPHAYNEQFF.

This rearrangement joins TRBV29-1 to TRBJ2-1; 7 bases match TRBD2. This CDR3 has 14 amino acids. V gave up 4 bases and J gave up 5 bases; unmatched junction bases: 8. Germline V gene sequence: CDR1 SQVTM, CDR2 ANQGSEA. CDR3 residues: CSVGAGVDHNEQFF. The CDR3, as DNA: TGCAGCGTTGGGGCGGGAGTAGATCACAATGAGCAGTTCTTC.

The CDR3 loop is CASSLGHSYNEQFF. As DNA, the CDR3 is TGTGCCAGCAGCCTAGGGCACTCCTACAATGAGCAGTTCTTC. The chain recombines TRBV9 with TRBJ2-1; D is unresolved. Germline-derived CDR1 and CDR2 are SGDLS and YYNGEE. V was pared by 4 bases and J by 0 bases, with 8 bases between. This CDR3 is 14 amino acids long.